This TCR beta chain was sequenced during a study of PD-L1 blockade in urothelial cancer. The CDR3 sequence is 17 residues long. Germline V CDR1 and CDR2: MNHEY, SMNVEV (reference sequence). The trim removed 3 bases at V and 8 bases at J, leaving 13 bases unmatched. Clones were sequenced by immunoSEQ multiplex PCR, and TCRdb holds only the in-frame ones, with some missing. This sample has 75,000 to 95,000 clones, with roughly 90% found just once. The gene calls are TRBV27 and TRBJ2-1; the match to TRBD2 covers 10 bases. The source material was PBMCs, sampled around atezolizumab (anti-PD-L1) treatment. The TCR originated in a man in his sixties with urothelial cancer. The CDR3 coding sequence is TGTGCCAGCAGTTTTAGGAATAGCGGGGGGCATTTGGATGAGCAGTTCTTC. This translates into CASSFRNSGGHLDEQFF.